These 9 T cell receptor beta chains share one sample of origin, sequenced in a study of T cells expressing NK-cell markers. Following a re-call of the 5' RACE reads, TCRdb has one entry per CDR3 protein and lacks DNA. The table counts about 260,000 distinct CDR3 sequences; about 0.4% lies in the top ten. What was sequenced was blood T cells: a sorted CD56 or NKG2C T cell subset, CD4+ or CD8+ T cells, or bulk PBMC T cells (not recorded which). Receptors were obtained from a man younger than 30 in good health.

The CDR3 region is CASSPGLDSSRIEQFF. The rearrangement uses TRBV12-3 or TRBV12-4 and TRBJ2-1; TCRdb gives TRBD2 as the D gene, but with no DNA this cannot be confirmed. This CDR3 has 16 residues.

The J gene is TRBJ1-2, the V gene TRBV29-1; without DNA, the TCRdb call of TRBD1 cannot be checked. The CDR3 runs 12 residues. The V gene's germline CDR1 is SQVTM and CDR2 ANQGSEA. CDR3 residues: CSVPRGGRGYTF.

The chain joins TRBV20-1 to TRBJ2-7. Germline assignment: CDR1 DFQATT and CDR2 SNEGSKA (reference sequence). The CDR3 spans 15 residues. CDR3 region: CSARWMREPSYEQYF.

The rearrangement links TRBV20-1 to TRBJ2-5; TCRdb's D call of TRBD1 is untestable without DNA. Looked up from germline, CDR1 is DFQATT and CDR2 is SNEGSKA (reference sequence). The CDR3 consists of 15 residues. CDR3 amino acids: CSARAFRGNQETQYF.

This sequence joins TRBV12-3 or TRBV12-4 and TRBJ2-7; the TCRdb D gene call, TRBD1, has no DNA to confirm it. CDR3 size: 12 residues. CDR3 sequence: CASSFAGTEQYF.

The chain employs TRBV13 and TRBJ1-2; TCRdb outputs TRBD1, but without DNA this stays unchecked. Germline CDR1 reads PRHDT; CDR2 reads FYEKMQ (reference sequence). CDR3 length: 14 amino acids. The CDR3 spells CASSSTADRNGYTF.

V and J are TRBV7-8 and TRBJ2-3; the TCRdb D gene call, TRBD2, has no DNA to confirm it. Germline V lookup: CDR1 SGHVS, CDR2 FQNEAQ. The CDR3 length is 16 residues. The CDR3 is CASSLRSREAPDTQYF.

The chain joins TRBV12-3 or TRBV12-4 to TRBJ2-1; TCRdb calls TRBD2, which cannot be checked without DNA. This CDR3 spans 15 amino acids. The CDR3 loop reads CASSWTSGRAGEQFF.

This chain links TRBV7-2 with TRBJ2-7; TCRdb returns TRBD2, unconfirmable since there is no DNA. Germline assignment: CDR1 SGHTA and CDR2 FQGNSA. There are 18 residues in the CDR3. The CDR3 is CASSLALRLAGGSYEQYF.